This T cell receptor (beta chain) is drawn from a study of OX40 agonist ivuxolimab in advanced cancers. This clone was seen a handful of times. From germline, CDR1 is SQVTM and CDR2 ANQGSEA. V was pared by 5 bases and J by 2 bases, with 9 bases between. This CDR3 spans 12 amino acids. Some clones are missing from TCRdb's copy, which holds only in-frame ones; the method was immunoSEQ multiplex PCR. The table has approximately 35,000 clones, under 85% seen once. This chain uses TRBV29-1 with TRBJ1-1; no definite D call. The specimen was CD4+ or CD8+ T cells sorted from blood, collected in a trial of the OX40 agonist ivuxolimab. The source of this sequence is an adult with an advanced solid tumor such as melanoma, head and neck, liver or kidney cancer. As DNA, the CDR3 is TGCAGCGTTTCGACGGGAAACACTGAAGCTTTCTTT. It translates to CSVSTGNTEAFF.